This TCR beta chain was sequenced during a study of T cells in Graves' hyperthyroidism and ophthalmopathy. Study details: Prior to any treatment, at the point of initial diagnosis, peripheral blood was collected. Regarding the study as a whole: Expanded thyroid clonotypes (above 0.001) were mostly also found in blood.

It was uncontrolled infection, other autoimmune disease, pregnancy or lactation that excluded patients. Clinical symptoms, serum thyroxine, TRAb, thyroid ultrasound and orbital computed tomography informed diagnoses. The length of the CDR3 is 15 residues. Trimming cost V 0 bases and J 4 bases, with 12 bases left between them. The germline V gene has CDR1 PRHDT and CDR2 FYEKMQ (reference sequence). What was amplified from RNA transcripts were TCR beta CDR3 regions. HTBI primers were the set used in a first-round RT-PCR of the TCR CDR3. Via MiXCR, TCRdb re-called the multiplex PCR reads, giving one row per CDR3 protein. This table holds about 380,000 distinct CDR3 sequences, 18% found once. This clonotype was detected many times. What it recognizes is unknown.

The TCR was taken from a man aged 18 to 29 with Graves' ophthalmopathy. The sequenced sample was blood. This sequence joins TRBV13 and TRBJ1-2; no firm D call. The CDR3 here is CASSLGSTARYGYTF. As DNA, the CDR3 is TGTGCCAGCAGCTTAGGGTCGACGGCTCGCTATGGCTACACCTTC.